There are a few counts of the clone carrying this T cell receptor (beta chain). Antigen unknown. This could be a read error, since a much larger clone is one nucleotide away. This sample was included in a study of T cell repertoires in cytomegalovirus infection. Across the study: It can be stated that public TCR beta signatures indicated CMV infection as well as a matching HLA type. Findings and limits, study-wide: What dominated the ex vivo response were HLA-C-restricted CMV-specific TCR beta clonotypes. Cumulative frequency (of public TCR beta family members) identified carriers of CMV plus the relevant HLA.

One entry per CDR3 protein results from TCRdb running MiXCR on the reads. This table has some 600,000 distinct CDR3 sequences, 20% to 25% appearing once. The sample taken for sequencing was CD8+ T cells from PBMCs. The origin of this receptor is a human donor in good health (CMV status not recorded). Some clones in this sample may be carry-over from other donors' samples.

This CDR3 is CATRVGGGIYNEQFF. The CDR3 nucleotides are TGTGCCACCCGTGTCGGGGGAGGGATTTACAATGAGCAGTTCTTC. The rearrangement links TRBV12-3 or TRBV12-4 to TRBJ2-1; 7 bases align to TRBD2. After removal of 10 bases from V and 4 bases from J, the junction contained 13 bases not matched to a gene. The CDR3 loop spans 15 amino acids.